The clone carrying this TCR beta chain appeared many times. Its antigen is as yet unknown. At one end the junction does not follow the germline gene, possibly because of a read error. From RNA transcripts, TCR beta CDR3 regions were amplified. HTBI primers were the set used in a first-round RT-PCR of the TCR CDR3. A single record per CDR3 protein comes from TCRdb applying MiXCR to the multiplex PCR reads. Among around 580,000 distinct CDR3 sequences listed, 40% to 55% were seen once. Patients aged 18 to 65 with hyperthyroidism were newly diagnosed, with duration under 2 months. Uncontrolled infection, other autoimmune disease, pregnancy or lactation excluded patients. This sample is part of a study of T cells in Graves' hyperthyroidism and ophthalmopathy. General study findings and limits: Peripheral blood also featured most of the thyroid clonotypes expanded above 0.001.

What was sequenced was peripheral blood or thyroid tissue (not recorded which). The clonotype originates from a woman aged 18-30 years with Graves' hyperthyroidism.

The CDR3 coding sequence is TGTGCCAGCAGCACTTCCGGGACTAGCGGTATCTCCTTCTTATTC. Protein sequence: CASSTSGTSGISFLF. The chain has TRBV7-9 and TRBJ2-7; 11 positions match TRBD2. The CDR3 extends over 15 amino acids. The germline V gene encodes CDR1 SEHNR and CDR2 FQNEAQ (reference sequence).